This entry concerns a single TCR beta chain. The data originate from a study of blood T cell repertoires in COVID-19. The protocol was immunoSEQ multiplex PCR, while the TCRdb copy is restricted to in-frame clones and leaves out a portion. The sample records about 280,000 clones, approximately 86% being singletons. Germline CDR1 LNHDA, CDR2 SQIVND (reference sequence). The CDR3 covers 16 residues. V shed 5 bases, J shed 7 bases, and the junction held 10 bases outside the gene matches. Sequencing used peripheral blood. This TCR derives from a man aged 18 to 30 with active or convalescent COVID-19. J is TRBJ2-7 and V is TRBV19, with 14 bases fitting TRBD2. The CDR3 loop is CASSPKGTSGGSEQYF. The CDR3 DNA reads TGTGCCAGTAGTCCAAAAGGGACTAGCGGGGGTAGTGAGCAGTACTTC.